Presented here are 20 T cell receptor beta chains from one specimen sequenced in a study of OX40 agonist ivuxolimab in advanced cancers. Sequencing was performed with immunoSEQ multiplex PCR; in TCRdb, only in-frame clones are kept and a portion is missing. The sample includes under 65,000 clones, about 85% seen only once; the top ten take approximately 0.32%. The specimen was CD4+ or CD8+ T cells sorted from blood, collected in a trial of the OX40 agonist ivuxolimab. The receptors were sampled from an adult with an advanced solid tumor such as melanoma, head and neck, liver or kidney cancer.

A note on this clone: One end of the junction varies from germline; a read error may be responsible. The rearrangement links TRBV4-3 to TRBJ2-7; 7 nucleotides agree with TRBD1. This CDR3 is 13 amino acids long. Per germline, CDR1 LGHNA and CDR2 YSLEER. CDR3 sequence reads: CASSQETGAAGVF. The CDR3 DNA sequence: TGCGCCAGCAGCCAAGAAACAGGGGCCGCCGGAGTTTTC.

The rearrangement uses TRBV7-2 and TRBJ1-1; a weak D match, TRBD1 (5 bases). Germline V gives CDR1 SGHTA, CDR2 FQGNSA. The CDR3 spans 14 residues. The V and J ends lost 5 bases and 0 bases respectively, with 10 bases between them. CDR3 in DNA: TGTGCCAGCAGCCCTGGGGGGTTGAACACTGAAGCTTTCTTT. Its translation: CASSPGGLNTEAFF.

The CDR3 here is CASSPRAGAGDTEAFF. The CDR3 DNA sequence: TGTGCCAGCTCACCACGGGCAGGGGCCGGGGACACTGAAGCTTTCTTT. The V call is TRBV18, the J call TRBJ1-1, with D perhaps matching TRBD1 (6 bases). Trimming took 1 base from V and 3 from J, leaving 15 bases between them. The CDR3 runs 16 residues. The germline gives CDR1 KGHSH, CDR2 LQKENI.

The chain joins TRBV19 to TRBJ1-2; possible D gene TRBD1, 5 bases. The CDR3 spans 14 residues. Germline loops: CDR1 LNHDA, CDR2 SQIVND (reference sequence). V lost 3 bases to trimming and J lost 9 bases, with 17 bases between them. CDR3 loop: CASSMKTGGTSYTF. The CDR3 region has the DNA TGTGCCAGTAGTATGAAGACGGGGGGAACGAGCTACACCTTC.

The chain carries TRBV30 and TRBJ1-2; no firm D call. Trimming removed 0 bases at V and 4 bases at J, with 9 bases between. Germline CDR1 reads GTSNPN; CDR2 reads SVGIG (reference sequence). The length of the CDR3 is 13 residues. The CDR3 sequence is CAWSVSQVYGYTF. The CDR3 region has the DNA TGTGCCTGGAGTGTGAGTCAGGTCTATGGCTACACCTTC.

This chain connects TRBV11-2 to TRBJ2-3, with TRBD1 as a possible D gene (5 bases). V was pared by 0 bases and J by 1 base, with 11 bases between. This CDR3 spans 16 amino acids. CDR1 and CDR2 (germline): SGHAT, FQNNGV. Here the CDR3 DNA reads TGTGCCAGCAGCTTAGATCCAGGGAAGGGCACAGATACGCAGTATTTT. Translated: CASSLDPGKGTDTQYF.

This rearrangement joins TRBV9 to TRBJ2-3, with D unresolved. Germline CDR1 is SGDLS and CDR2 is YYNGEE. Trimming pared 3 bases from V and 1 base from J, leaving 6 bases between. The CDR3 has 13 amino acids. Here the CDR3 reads CASSAIGTDTQYF. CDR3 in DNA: TGTGCCAGCAGCGCCATCGGCACAGATACGCAGTATTTT.

CDR3 nucleotides: TGCGCCAGCAGCTTGCGCGCCGGGGGAAGCACCGGGGAGCTGTTTTTT. Translation: CASSLRAGGSTGELFF. This chain uses TRBV5-1 with TRBJ2-2, with D maybe TRBD2 (6 bases). Trimming removed 1 base at V and 4 bases at J, with 14 bases between. From germline, CDR1 is SGHRS and CDR2 YFSETQ. The CDR3 spans 16 residues.

In nucleotides, the CDR3 is TGTGCCAGCAGTTTCCGGGGCAGCACAGATACGCAGTATTTT. It is translated as CASSFRGSTDTQYF. The chain joins TRBV27 to TRBJ2-3, with D perhaps matching TRBD1 or TRBD2 (5 bases each). Between the trimmed V and J ends, which lost 3 bases and 0 bases, there was a span of 7 bases. This CDR3 contains 14 residues. Germline V gene data show CDR1 as MNHEY and CDR2 as SMNVEV (reference sequence).

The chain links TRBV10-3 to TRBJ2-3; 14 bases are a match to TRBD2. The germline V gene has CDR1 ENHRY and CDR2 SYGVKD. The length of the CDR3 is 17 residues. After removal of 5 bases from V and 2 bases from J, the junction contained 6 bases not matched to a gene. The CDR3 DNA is TGTGCCATCAGTAAAGGACTAGCGGGGGGAATCACAGATACGCAGTATTTT. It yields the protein CAISKGLAGGITDTQYF.

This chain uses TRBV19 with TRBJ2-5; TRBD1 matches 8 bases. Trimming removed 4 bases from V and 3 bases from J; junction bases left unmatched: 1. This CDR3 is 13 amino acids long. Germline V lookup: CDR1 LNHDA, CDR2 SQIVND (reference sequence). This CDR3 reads CASSRGQEETQYF. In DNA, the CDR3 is TGTGCCAGTAGTAGGGGACAGGAAGAGACCCAGTACTTC.

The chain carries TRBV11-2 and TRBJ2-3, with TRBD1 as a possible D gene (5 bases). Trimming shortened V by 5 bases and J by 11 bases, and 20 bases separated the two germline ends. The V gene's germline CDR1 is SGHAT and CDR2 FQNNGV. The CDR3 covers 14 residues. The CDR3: CASSQRRTLTRQYF. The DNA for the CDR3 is TGTGCCAGCAGCCAGCGACGGACACTTACAAGGCAGTATTTT.

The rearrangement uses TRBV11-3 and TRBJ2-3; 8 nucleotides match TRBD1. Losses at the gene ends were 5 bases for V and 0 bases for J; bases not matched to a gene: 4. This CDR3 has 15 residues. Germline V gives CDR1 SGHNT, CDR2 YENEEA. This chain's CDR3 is CASSEGQASTDTQYF. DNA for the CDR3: TGTGCCAGCAGCGAGGGACAGGCTAGCACAGATACGCAGTATTTT. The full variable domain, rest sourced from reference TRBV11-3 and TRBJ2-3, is EAGVVQSPRYKIIEKKQPVAFWCNPISGHNTLYWYLQNLGQGPELLIRYENEEAVDDSQLPKDRFSAERLKGVDSTLKIQPAELGDSAVYLCASSEGQASTDTQYFGPGTRLTVL.

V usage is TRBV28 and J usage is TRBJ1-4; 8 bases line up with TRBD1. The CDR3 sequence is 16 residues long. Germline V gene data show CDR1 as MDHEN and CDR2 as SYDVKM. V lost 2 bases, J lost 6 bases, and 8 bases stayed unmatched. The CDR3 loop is CASSLLWTGRYEKLFF. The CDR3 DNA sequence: TGTGCCAGCAGTTTACTCTGGACAGGGAGGTATGAAAAACTGTTTTTT. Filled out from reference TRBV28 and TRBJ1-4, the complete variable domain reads DVKVTQSSRYLVKRTGEKVFLECVQDMDHENMFWYRQDPGLGLRLIYFSYDVKMKEKGDIPEGYSVSREKKERFSLILESASTNQTSMYLCASSLLWTGRYEKLFFGSGTQLSVL.

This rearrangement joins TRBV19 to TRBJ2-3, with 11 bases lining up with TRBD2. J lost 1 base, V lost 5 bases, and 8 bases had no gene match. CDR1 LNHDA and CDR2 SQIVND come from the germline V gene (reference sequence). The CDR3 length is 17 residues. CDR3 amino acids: CASSATSSGGRTDTQYF. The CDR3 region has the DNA TGTGCCAGTAGTGCCACTTCTAGCGGGGGGCGCACAGATACGCAGTATTTT.

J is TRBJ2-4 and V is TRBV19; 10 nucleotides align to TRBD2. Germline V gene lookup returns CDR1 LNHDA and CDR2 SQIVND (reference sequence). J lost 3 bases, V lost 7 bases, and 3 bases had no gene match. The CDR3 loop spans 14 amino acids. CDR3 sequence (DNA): TGTGCCAGTAAAAGCGGGGGGGACAAAAACATTCAGTACTTC. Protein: CASKSGGDKNIQYF.

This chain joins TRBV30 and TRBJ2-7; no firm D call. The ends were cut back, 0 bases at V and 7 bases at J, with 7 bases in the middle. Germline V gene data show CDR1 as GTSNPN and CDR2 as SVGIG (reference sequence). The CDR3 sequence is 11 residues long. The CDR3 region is CAWSVSREQYF. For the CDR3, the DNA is TGTGCCTGGAGTGTATCCCGGGAGCAGTACTTC.

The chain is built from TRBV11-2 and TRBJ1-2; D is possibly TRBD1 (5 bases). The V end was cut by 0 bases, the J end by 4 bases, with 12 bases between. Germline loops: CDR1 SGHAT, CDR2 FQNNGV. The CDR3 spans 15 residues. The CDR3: CASSLDRRVTYGYTF. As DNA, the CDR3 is TGTGCCAGCAGCTTAGATCGCAGGGTTACCTATGGCTACACCTTC. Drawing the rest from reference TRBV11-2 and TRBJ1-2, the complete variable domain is EAGVAQSPRYKIIEKRQSVAFWCNPISGHATLYWYQQILGQGPKLLIQFQNNGVVDDSQLPKDRFSAERLKGVDSTLKIQPAKLEDSAVYLCASSLDRRVTYGYTFGSGTRLTVV.

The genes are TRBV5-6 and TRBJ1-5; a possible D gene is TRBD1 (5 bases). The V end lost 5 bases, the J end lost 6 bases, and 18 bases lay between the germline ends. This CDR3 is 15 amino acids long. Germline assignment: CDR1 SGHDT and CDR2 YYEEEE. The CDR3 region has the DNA TGTGCCAGCAGGACCTTCAGGGAAGTGGGTCAGCCCCAGCATTTT. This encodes CASRTFREVGQPQHF.

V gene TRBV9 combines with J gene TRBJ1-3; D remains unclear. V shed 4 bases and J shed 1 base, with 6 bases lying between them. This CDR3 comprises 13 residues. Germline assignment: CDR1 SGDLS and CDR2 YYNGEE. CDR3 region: CASSRGSGNTIYF. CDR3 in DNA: TGTGCCAGCAGCCGGGGATCTGGAAACACCATATATTTT.